These 31 T cell receptor beta chains were all obtained from the same sample, sequenced in a study of identical twins. TCRdb re-called the 5' RACE reads with MiXCR, one entry per CDR3 protein. The repertoire holds 400,000 to 550,000 distinct CDR3 sequences, with 20% to 30% as singletons. These sequences were also reported in another study, on T cells expressing NK-cell markers.

Input material: CD4+ T cells sorted from blood. The receptors shown here come from a woman under 30 in good health.

This clonotype was recorded a few times. CDR3 DNA: TGTGCCAGCAGCCACGGAGGGCGCAATGAGCAGTTCTTC. Its protein product is CASSHGGRNEQFF. V is TRBV3-1 and J is TRBJ2-1; a possible D gene is TRBD2 (6 bases). The V gene lost 3 bases and the J gene lost 6 bases, with 9 bases spanning the gap. The CDR3 spans 13 residues. The V gene's germline CDR1 is LGHDT and CDR2 YNNKEL (reference sequence).

This clonotype came up a few times. The V call is TRBV6-2 or TRBV6-3, the J call TRBJ2-7; TRBD1 matches 9 bases. Germline trimming cut 2 bases from V and 2 bases from J; bases unmatched to any gene: 4. Germline V lookup: CDR1 MNHEY, CDR2 SVGEGT. This CDR3 region has 15 residues. Here the CDR3 DNA reads TGTGCCAGCAGTTACCCCTGGGACAGGGCCTACGAGCAGTACTTC. This codes for CASSYPWDRAYEQYF.

The genes are TRBV3-1 and TRBJ1-2; a possible D gene is TRBD1 (5 bases). The CDR3 length is 11 residues. Trimming left V 3 bases short and J 13 bases short, with 12 bases between. CDR1 and CDR2 from the germline V gene are LGHDT and YNNKEL (reference sequence). CDR3: CASSQARAVTF. The CDR3, as DNA: TGTGCCAGCAGCCAGGCCAGGGCGGTCACCTTC.

This clonotype was observed a handful of times. The chain is built from TRBV28 and TRBJ2-1; D might be TRBD1 or TRBD2, each matching 6 bases. This CDR3 has 13 residues. Deletions cut 2 bases from V and 9 bases from J, with 11 bases between. Germline lookup yields CDR1 MDHEN and CDR2 SYDVKM. The CDR3 region has the DNA TGTGCCAGCAGTTTAAAGGGGGGCCGTGAGCAGTTCTTC. It encodes CASSLKGGREQFF.

The table lists this clonotype with a few counts. V is TRBV7-2 and J is TRBJ2-7; D unclear. The V gene lost 5 bases and the J gene lost 7 bases, with 9 bases spanning the gap. This CDR3 has 11 amino acids. Germline V gene data show CDR1 as SGHTA and CDR2 as FQGNSA. The CDR3 protein is CASSPQIEQYF. The CDR3 nucleotides read TGTGCCAGCAGCCCGCAGATTGAGCAGTACTTC.

The chain joins TRBV19 to TRBJ1-5, with TRBD1 matching 11 bases. V gave up 4 bases and J gave up 5 bases; unmatched junction bases: 1. The CDR3 runs 14 residues. Germline V gene sequence: CDR1 LNHDA, CDR2 SQIVND (reference sequence). The CDR3 reads CASSTDRGHQPQHF. The CDR3 DNA reads as TGTGCCAGTAGTACGGACAGGGGGCATCAGCCCCAGCATTTT.

The V call is TRBV18, the J call TRBJ2-7; weak D call: TRBD2 (5 bases). Trimming pared 2 bases from V and 0 bases from J, leaving 11 bases between. Germline V gene data show CDR1 as KGHSH and CDR2 as LQKENI. This CDR3 is 15 amino acids long. The CDR3 loop reads CASSPRLGSSYEQYF. CDR3 DNA: TGTGCCAGCTCACCAAGGCTGGGGAGCTCCTACGAGCAGTACTTC.

There are a few counts of this clonotype. This chain links TRBV18 with TRBJ1-2; no clear D gene. Germline-derived CDR1 and CDR2 are KGHSH and LQKENI. V was pared by 4 bases and J by 6 bases, with 12 bases between. The CDR3 length is 13 residues. The CDR3 sequence: CASSLSRSDGYTF. CDR3 DNA: TGTGCCAGCTCACTGAGCAGGAGCGATGGCTACACCTTC.

The chain employs TRBV20-1 and TRBJ1-1, with 9 bases aligning to TRBD1. Germline V gives CDR1 DFQATT, CDR2 SNEGSKA (reference sequence). This CDR3 spans 15 amino acids. The V gene end was trimmed by 3 bases and the J gene end by 2 bases; junction bases not matched to a gene: 7. The CDR3 is CSASPGTGRNTEAFF. CDR3 nucleotides: TGCAGTGCTAGTCCTGGGACAGGGAGAAACACTGAAGCTTTCTTT.

This clonotype appeared many times. At one boundary the junction diverges from the germline segment, which might be a read error. The gene calls are TRBV5-1 and TRBJ1-1, with D uncertain. Germline V gives CDR1 SGHRS, CDR2 YFSETQ. The CDR3 has 13 amino acids. The CDR3 sequence is CASSLLGNTEAFF. CDR3 coding DNA: TGTGCCAGCAGCTTATTGGGGAACACTGAAGCTTTCTTT. The full variable domain, its missing parts supplied by reference TRBV5-1 and TRBJ1-1, is KAGVTQTPRYLIKTRGQQVTLSCSPISGHRSVSWYQQTPGQGLQFLFEYFSETQRNKGNFPGRFSGRQFSNSRSEMNVSTLELGDSALYLCASSLLGNTEAFFGQGTRLTVV.

The rearrangement joins TRBV3-1 to TRBJ1-1; TRBD1 matches 7 bases. V dropped 4 bases and J dropped 2; count of bases not matched to a gene: 7. CDR3 length: 15 residues. The germline V gene encodes CDR1 LGHDT and CDR2 YNNKEL (reference sequence). The CDR3 sequence is CASSRNRGTNTEAFF. CDR3 sequence (DNA): TGTGCCAGCAGCCGCAACAGGGGCACCAACACTGAAGCTTTCTTT.

This clonotype was found a few times. The chain combines TRBV24-1 with TRBJ2-1; D is ambiguous. Trimming took off 3 bases at V and 0 bases at J, with 11 bases between the two ends. The CDR3 loop spans 16 amino acids. The germline V gene has CDR1 KGHDR and CDR2 SFDVKD. DNA of the CDR3: TGTGCCACCAGTGATGGTACAGCGAGCTCCTACAATGAGCAGTTCTTC. The encoded protein is CATSDGTASSYNEQFF.

This clonotype was observed many times. This chain uses TRBV27 with TRBJ2-2, with D hard to call. There are 12 residues in the CDR3. V gave up 6 bases and J gave up 4 bases, with 6 bases separating them. The germline gives CDR1 MNHEY, CDR2 SMNVEV (reference sequence). CDR3 DNA sequence: TGTGCCAGCAGCCGCGGCACCGGGGAGCTGTTTTTT. This codes for CASSRGTGELFF.

This sequence joins TRBV5-1 and TRBJ2-1; D is ambiguous. From germline, CDR1 is SGHRS and CDR2 YFSETQ. Trimming took 4 bases from V and 6 from J, leaving 11 bases between them. CDR3 size: 13 residues. The CDR3, as DNA: TGCGCCAGCAGCCTCCGGGCCTCCAATGAGCAGTTCTTC. Its protein is CASSLRASNEQFF. The entire variable domain, with the rest obtained from reference TRBV5-1 and TRBJ2-1, is as follows: KAGVTQTPRYLIKTRGQQVTLSCSPISGHRSVSWYQQTPGQGLQFLFEYFSETQRNKGNFPGRFSGRQFSNSRSEMNVSTLELGDSALYLCASSLRASNEQFFGPGTRLTVL.

The CDR3 spells CASSLAQRFNEQFF. For the CDR3, the DNA is TGTGCCAGCAGCTTGGCCCAGAGATTTAATGAGCAGTTCTTC. V usage is TRBV7-6 and J usage is TRBJ2-1; D gene uncertain. Germline V gene sequence: CDR1 SGHVS, CDR2 FNYEAQ. This CDR3 comprises 14 residues. The V end was cut by 3 bases, the J end by 7 bases, with 13 bases between. The whole variable domain, remainder taken from reference TRBV7-6 and TRBJ2-1, is GAGVSQSPRYKVTKRGQDVALRCDPISGHVSLYWYRQALGQGPEFLTYFNYEAQQDKSGLPNDRFSAERPEGSISTLTIQRTEQRDSAMYRCASSLAQRFNEQFFGPGTRLTVL.

This clonotype came up a few times. The chain employs TRBV4-3 and TRBJ2-1; TRBD2 might be the D (5 bases). Trimming shortened V by 4 bases and J by 4 bases, and 14 bases separated the two germline ends. The CDR3 loop spans 15 amino acids. CDR1 LGHNA and CDR2 YSLEER come from the germline V gene. In DNA form, the CDR3 reads TGCGCCAGCAGCCCGACTGCTAGCCGTTACAATGAGCAGTTCTTC. This sequence encodes CASSPTASRYNEQFF.

On this clonotype: The DNA is left out, because the CDR3 cannot be placed on it with certainty; the CDR3 is given as TCRdb lists it. V and J are TRBV4-3 and TRBJ1-2. Germline CDR1 and CDR2: LGHNA and YSLEER. Ends included, the CDR3 has 14 residues. The CDR3 spells CASSQDRDFRGYTF.

The chain combines TRBV5-1 with TRBJ1-5; D remains ambiguous. The length of the CDR3 is 14 residues. The ends were cut back, 0 bases at V and 4 bases at J, with 8 bases in the middle. CDR1 is SGHRS, CDR2 YFSETQ, per germline. In DNA form, the CDR3 reads TGCGCCAGCAGCTTGGGGGAATGGAATCAGCCCCAGCATTTT. Protein product: CASSLGEWNQPQHF.

V and J are TRBV11-2 and TRBJ2-2, with D possibly matching TRBD2 (6 bases). In germline, CDR1 is SGHAT, CDR2 FQNNGV. V was clipped by 7 bases and J by 5 bases, with 20 bases between them. The CDR3 has 16 residues. In nucleotides, the CDR3 is TGTGCCAGCAACCAATTTGCGGGGATGGGGACCGGGGAGCTGTTTTTT. Encoded protein: CASNQFAGMGTGELFF.

In DNA form, the CDR3 reads TGTGCCAGCAGCTGGACTACCGGGACAGGGGACTATGGCTACACCTTC. This translates into CASSWTTGTGDYGYTF. This chain joins TRBV7-9 and TRBJ1-2; 10 nucleotides match TRBD1. The trim removed 4 bases at V and 3 bases at J, leaving 8 bases unmatched. The CDR3 is 16 amino acids. Per germline, CDR1 SEHNR and CDR2 FQNEAQ (reference sequence).

This chain uses TRBV10-3 with TRBJ2-5; D uncertain. The V gene lost 3 bases and the J gene lost 9 bases, with 11 bases spanning the gap. CDR3 length: 12 residues. Germline V gene sequence: CDR1 ENHRY, CDR2 SYGVKD. CDR3 sequence reads: CAISEGLAAQYF. As DNA, the CDR3 is TGTGCCATCAGTGAAGGTCTGGCGGCCCAGTACTTC.

This clonotype was picked up a small number of times. The rearrangement uses TRBV6-1 and TRBJ1-1, with unresolved D. V lost 7 bases and J lost 0, with 12 bases in between. CDR3 length equals 14 residues. Germline V CDR1 and CDR2: MNHNS, SASEGT. Here the CDR3 reads CASTGVAMNTEAFF. Written as DNA, the CDR3 is TGTGCCAGCACTGGGGTTGCCATGAACACTGAAGCTTTCTTT.

V and J are TRBV5-1 and TRBJ2-1, with D uncertain. Germline V lookup: CDR1 SGHRS, CDR2 YFSETQ. Trimming removed 5 bases from V and 8 bases from J, with 14 bases in between. The CDR3 covers 13 residues. The CDR3 DNA is TGCGCCAGCAGTCCCTGGGGTTCCGATGAGCAGTTCTTC. As protein: CASSPWGSDEQFF. The whole variable domain, filled in from reference TRBV5-1 and TRBJ2-1, reads KAGVTQTPRYLIKTRGQQVTLSCSPISGHRSVSWYQQTPGQGLQFLFEYFSETQRNKGNFPGRFSGRQFSNSRSEMNVSTLELGDSALYLCASSPWGSDEQFFGPGTRLTVL.

This clonotype was observed a handful of times. J is TRBJ2-2 and V is TRBV5-1, with D tentatively TRBD2 (6 bases). Trimming stripped 7 bases from V and 2 bases from J, with 12 bases between. The CDR3 contains 14 residues. The V gene's germline CDR1 is SGHRS and CDR2 YFSETQ. CDR3 region: CASQRALNTGELFF. The CDR3 nucleotides read TGCGCCAGCCAGCGGGCATTAAACACCGGGGAGCTGTTTTTT.

This chain joins TRBV20-1 and TRBJ1-2; 7 nucleotides match TRBD1. V lost 6 bases to trimming and J lost 3 bases; unmatched junction nucleotides: 10. CDR3 size: 14 residues. Germline V gene data show CDR1 as DFQATT and CDR2 as SNEGSKA (reference sequence). Written as DNA, the CDR3 is TGCAGTGCCTCACAGGGGATTGATTACTATGGCTACACCTTC. Protein product: CSASQGIDYYGYTF.

In this sample, this clonotype turned up a few times. The chain recombines TRBV5-6 with TRBJ2-5; TRBD2 aligns across 8 bases. The CDR3 consists of 14 residues. CDR1 is SGHDT and CDR2 is YYEEEE in the germline V gene. V gave up 1 base and J gave up 2 bases; unmatched junction bases: 1. This chain's CDR3 is CASSLTSGQETQYF. The CDR3, as DNA: TGTGCCAGCAGCTTGACTAGCGGACAAGAGACCCAGTACTTC.

V gene TRBV7-2 combines with J gene TRBJ2-7; D assignment may be TRBD1 or TRBD2 (5 bases each). The CDR3 has 14 amino acids. V lost 1 base, J lost 12 bases, and 19 bases lay in between. Per germline, CDR1 SGHTA and CDR2 FQGNSA. As DNA, the CDR3 is TGTGCCAGCAGCTTAGGCCCCGGGGACCCTCTCGGGTACTTC. This gives the protein CASSLGPGDPLGYF.

This clonotype has only a few counts. CDR3 sequence: CSALSPYGGANNEQFF. As DNA, the CDR3 is TGCAGTGCCCTGTCCCCATACGGGGGGGCCAACAATGAGCAGTTCTTC. V is TRBV20-1 and J is TRBJ2-1, with 8 bases identical to TRBD2. The J segment lost 5 bases and the V segment lost 6 bases, leaving 15 bases of the junction unmatched. Germline V gene sequence: CDR1 DFQATT, CDR2 SNEGSKA (reference sequence). The CDR3 is 16 residues long.

This sequence joins TRBV6-1 and TRBJ2-2; the match to TRBD1 covers 9 bases. CDR1 and CDR2 (germline): MNHNS, SASEGT. The CDR3 is 14 amino acids. The V gene end was trimmed by 8 bases and the J gene end by 4 bases; junction bases not matched to a gene: 5. The CDR3 sequence is CASGRDRATGELFF. CDR3 nucleotides: TGTGCCAGCGGCCGGGACAGGGCCACCGGGGAGCTGTTTTTT.

This CDR3 reads CASSLGVDRGLTEAFF. CDR3 in DNA: TGTGCCAGCAGCTTGGGGGTGGACAGGGGGCTCACTGAAGCTTTCTTT. V is TRBV5-6 and J is TRBJ1-1, with 11 bases aligning to TRBD1. The CDR3 covers 16 residues. The V and J ends lost 0 bases and 4 bases, in that order; junction bases with no gene match: 5. In germline, CDR1 is SGHDT, CDR2 YYEEEE.

V gene TRBV18 combines with J gene TRBJ2-7; D gene uncertain. The ends were cut back, 1 base at V and 7 bases at J, with 5 bases in the middle. The germline gives CDR1 KGHSH, CDR2 LQKENI. CDR3 size: 11 residues. The CDR3 nucleotides read TGTGCCAGCTCACCACAGTGGGAGCAGTACTTC. Translation gives CASSPQWEQYF.